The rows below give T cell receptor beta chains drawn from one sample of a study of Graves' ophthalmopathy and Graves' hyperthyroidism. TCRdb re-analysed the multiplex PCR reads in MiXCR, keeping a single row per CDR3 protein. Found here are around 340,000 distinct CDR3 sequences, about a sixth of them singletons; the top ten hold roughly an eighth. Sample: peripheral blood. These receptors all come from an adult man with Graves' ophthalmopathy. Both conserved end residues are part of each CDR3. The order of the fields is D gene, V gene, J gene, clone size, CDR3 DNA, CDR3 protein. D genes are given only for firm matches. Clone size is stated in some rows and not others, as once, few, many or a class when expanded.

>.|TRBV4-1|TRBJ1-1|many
TGCGCCAGCAGCCAAAAAGACAGGAACACTGAAGCTTTCTTT
CASSQKDRNTEAFF
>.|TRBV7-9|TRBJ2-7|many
TGTGCCAGCAGTCGTGGGGGGGCAAACTCCTACGAGCAGTACTTC
CASSRGGANSYEQYF
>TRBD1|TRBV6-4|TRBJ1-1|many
TGTGCCAGCAGTGACTCTAACAGGGGCACTGAAGCTTTCTTT
CASSDSNRGTEAFF
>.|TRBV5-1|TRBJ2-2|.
TGCGCCAGCAGGCCAGCTCTAAACACCGGGGAGCTGTTTTTT
CASRPALNTGELFF
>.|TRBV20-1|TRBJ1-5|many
TGCAGTGCTGGACAGCTCAATCAGCCCCAGCATTTT
CSAGQLNQPQHF
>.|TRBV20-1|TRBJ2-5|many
TGCAGTGCTAGGGATCACAGGGCGAGCCAAGAGACCCAGTACTTC
CSARDHRASQETQYF
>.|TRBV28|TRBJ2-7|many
TGTGCCAGCAGTTTAATTGGCAGGGTCGGCGAGCAGTACTTC
CASSLIGRVGEQYF
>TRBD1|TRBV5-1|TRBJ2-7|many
TGCGCCAGCAGCCCCCGAACCGGGACAGGGAACCCCTACGAGCAGTACTTC
CASSPRTGTGNPYEQYF
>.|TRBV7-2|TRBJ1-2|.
TGTGCCAGCAGCCCGGGCGACAGCTATGGCTACACCTTC
CASSPGDSYGYTF
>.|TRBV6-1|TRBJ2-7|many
TGTGCCAGCACCAGAGGCGGGAAGAGCTCCTACGAGCAGTACTTC
CASTRGGKSSYEQYF
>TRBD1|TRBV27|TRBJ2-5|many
TGTGCCAGCAGATCCAGGGGGCACCCCCAAGAGACCCAGTACTTC
CASRSRGHPQETQYF
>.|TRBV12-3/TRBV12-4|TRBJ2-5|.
TGTGCCAGCAGTTTATATGTGGAGACCCAGTACTTC
CASSLYVETQYF
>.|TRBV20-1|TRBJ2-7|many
TGCAGTGCTCCCCGGGGGAGTAGGTCCTACGAGCAGTACTTC
CSAPRGSRSYEQYF
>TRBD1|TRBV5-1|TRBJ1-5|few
TGCGCCAGCAGCCTAGGGACAGGGTCAGGGCAGCCCCAGCATTTT
CASSLGTGSGQPQHF
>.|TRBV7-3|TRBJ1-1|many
TGTGCCAGCAGCGCGGACGGCTTGAACACTGAAGCTTTCTTT
CASSADGLNTEAFF
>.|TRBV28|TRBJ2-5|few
TGTGCCAGCAGTTTGAAGGGGGAGTCTAGGGTGGAGACCCAGTACTTC
CASSLKGESRVETQYF
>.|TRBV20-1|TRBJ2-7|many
TGCAGTGCCCAGGGGCTCAAAACCTACGAGCAGTACTTC
CSAQGLKTYEQYF
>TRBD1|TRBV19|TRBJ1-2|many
TGTGCCAGTCGCACAGGGGTCGGTGTGAACTATGGCTACACCTTC
CASRTGVGVNYGYTF
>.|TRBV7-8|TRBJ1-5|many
TGTGCCAGCAGCTCTACAGGGAGCCAGCCCCAGCATTTT
CASSSTGSQPQHF
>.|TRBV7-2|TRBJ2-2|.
TGTGCCAGCAGCCCGGGGCCGTCCGGGGAGCTGTTTTTT
CASSPGPSGELFF
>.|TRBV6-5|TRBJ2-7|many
TGTGCCAGCAGTTACTCGGACGAGCAGTACTTC
CASSYSDEQYF
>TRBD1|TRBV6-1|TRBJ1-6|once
TGTGCCAGCAGAGGACCGGGACAGGGAGGCTCACCCCTCCACTTT
CASRGPGQGGSPLHF
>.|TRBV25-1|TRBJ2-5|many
TGTGCCAGCAGTACCCCAAAGGGGAATCAAGAGACCCAGTACTTC
CASSTPKGNQETQYF
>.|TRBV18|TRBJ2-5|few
TGTGCCAGCTCACCACAGGGTGGACAAGAGACCCAGTACTTC
CASSPQGGQETQYF
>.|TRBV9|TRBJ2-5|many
TGTGCCAGCAGCGTAAATGAGGGAGAGACCCAGTACTTC
CASSVNEGETQYF
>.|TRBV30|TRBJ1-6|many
TGTGCCTGGAGTACCCGATATAATTCACCCCTCCACTTT
CAWSTRYNSPLHF
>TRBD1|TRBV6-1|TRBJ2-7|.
TGTGCCAGCAGCTCAGGACAGGGGGTTATGGAGCAGTACTTC
CASSSGQGVMEQYF
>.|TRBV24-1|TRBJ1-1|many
TGTGCCACCAGTGATGACAGCCGAGGGAAAGCTTTCTTT
CATSDDSRGKAFF
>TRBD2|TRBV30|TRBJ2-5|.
TGTGCCTGGAGCACCGGGGAGGGAGAGACCCAGTACTTC
CAWSTGEGETQYF
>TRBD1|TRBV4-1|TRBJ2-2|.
TGCGCCAGCAGCCAACCGACAGGGACCGGGGAGCTGTTTTTT
CASSQPTGTGELFF
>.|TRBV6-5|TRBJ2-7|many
TGTGCCAGCAGTTACACCGGTAGGGTGAATGGAGCCGAGCAGTACTTC
CASSYTGRVNGAEQYF
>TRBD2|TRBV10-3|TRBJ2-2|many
TGTGCCATGGCCAACGACGCGGGAGATACCGGGGAGCTGTTTTTT
CAMANDAGDTGELFF
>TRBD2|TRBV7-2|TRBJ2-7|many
TGTGCCAGCAGCCCCCGACCGGGGGGATCCTACGAGCAGTACTTC
CASSPRPGGSYEQYF
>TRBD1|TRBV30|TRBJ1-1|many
TGTGCCTGGAGCGGACTAGGACAGGGGGGCACTGAAGCTTTCTTT
CAWSGLGQGGTEAFF
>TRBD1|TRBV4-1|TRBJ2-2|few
TGCGCCAGCAGCCCGATATATGCGCCCGGGACAGGTTCCGGGGAGCTGTTTTTT
CASSPIYAPGTGSGELFF
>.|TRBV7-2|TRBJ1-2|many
TGTGCCAGCAGCTTAGCTCAGGCGCCCTATGGCTACACCTTC
CASSLAQAPYGYTF
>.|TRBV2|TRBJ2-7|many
TGTGCCAGCAGTGAAAGGGCAGGGAGCTCCTACGAGCAGTACTTC
CASSERAGSSYEQYF
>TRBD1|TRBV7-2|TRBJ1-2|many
TGTGCCAGCAACCCGACAGGGGCCTATGGCTACACCTTC
CASNPTGAYGYTF
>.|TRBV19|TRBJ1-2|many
TGTGCCATCGGGGGCGTACACTATGGCTACACCTTC
CAIGGVHYGYTF
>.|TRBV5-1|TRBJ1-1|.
TGCGCCAGCAGCGAAGGGTGGAGGGGGAACACTGAAGCTTTCTTT
CASSEGWRGNTEAFF
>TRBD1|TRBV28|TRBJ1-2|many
TGTGCCAGCAAGGACAGGGAAGATGGCTACACCTTC
CASKDREDGYTF
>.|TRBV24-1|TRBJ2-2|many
TGTGCCACCAGTGATTTGGTTGCCGGGGAGCTGTTTTTT
CATSDLVAGELFF
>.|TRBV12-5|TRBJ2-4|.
TGTGCTAGTGGTTTAGATTGGGAAGCCAAAAACATTCAGTACTTC
CASGLDWEAKNIQYF
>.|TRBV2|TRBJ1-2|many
TGTGCCAGCGTGCCTAACTATGGCTACACCTTC
CASVPNYGYTF
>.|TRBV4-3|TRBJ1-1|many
TGCGCCAGCAGCCTAGGGGGGGTGACGGACACTGAAGCTTTCTTT
CASSLGGVTDTEAFF
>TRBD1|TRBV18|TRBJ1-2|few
TGTGCCAGCTCCCCAGATCGGACAGGTCTTTATGGCTACACCTTC
CASSPDRTGLYGYTF
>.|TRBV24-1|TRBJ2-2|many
TGTGCCACCAGTGATCGGCGGGAGAACACCGGGGAGCTGTTTTTT
CATSDRRENTGELFF